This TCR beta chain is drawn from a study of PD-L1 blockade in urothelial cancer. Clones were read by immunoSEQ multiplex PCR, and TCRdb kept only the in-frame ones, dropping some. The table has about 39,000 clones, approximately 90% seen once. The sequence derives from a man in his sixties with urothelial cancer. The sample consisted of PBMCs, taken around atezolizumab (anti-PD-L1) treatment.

This chain's CDR3 is CASSFSGEVGDEQFF. For the CDR3, the DNA is TGTGCCAGCAGCTTTTCGGGAGAAGTGGGCGATGAGCAGTTCTTC. The chain employs TRBV11-2 and TRBJ2-1; TRBD2 is a possible D gene (6 bases). Trimming took off 3 bases at V and 8 bases at J, with 17 bases between the two ends. From germline, CDR1 is SGHAT and CDR2 FQNNGV. CDR3 size: 15 residues.